These 16 T cell receptor beta chains share one sample of origin, sequenced in a study of post-analysis software for immune sequencing data. Antigens of these TCRs are unknown. The TCR beta cDNA libraries contained unique molecular identifiers. MiXCR was run by TCRdb on the PCR reads, yielding one entry per CDR3 protein. The sample lists about 540,000 distinct CDR3 sequences, less than 40% occurring once. Overall study findings and caveats: Comparison of patients with controls showed five TRBV segments more frequent in patients, TRBV5-6, TRBV5-1 and TRBV20-1 among them.

The material sequenced was blood. Receptors originate from a girl aged 2-17 years with multiple sclerosis.

This chain uses TRBV7-2 with TRBJ2-1; D gene unclear. Germline-derived CDR1 and CDR2 are SGHTA and FQGNSA. The CDR3 length is 13 residues. V gave up 1 base and J gave up 6 bases, with 7 bases separating them. CDR3 in amino acids: CASSLDLFNEQFF. CDR3 in DNA: TGTGCCAGCAGCTTAGACCTGTTCAATGAGCAGTTCTTC. Based on the CDR3 plus reference TRBV7-2 and TRBJ2-1, the full variable domain is GAGVSQSPSNKVTEKGKDVELRCDPISGHTALYWYRQSLGQGLEFLIYFQGNSAPDKSGLPSDRFSAERTGGSVSTLTIQRTQQEDSAVYLCASSLDLFNEQFFGPGTRLTVL.

The V and J genes are TRBV20-1 and TRBJ1-2; D not resolved. The CDR3 consists of 14 residues. The germline V and J ends were trimmed by 6 bases and 1 base, with 15 bases remaining between them. In germline, CDR1 is DFQATT, CDR2 SNEGSKA (reference sequence). The CDR3 DNA sequence: TGCAGTGCGAAGAACAGACTACTTAACTATGGCTACACCTTC. Translated: CSAKNRLLNYGYTF.

Only a few counts were recorded for this clonotype. V usage is TRBV15 and J usage is TRBJ2-4; D may be TRBD2 (5 bases). The CDR3 runs to 16 residues. Germline assignment: CDR1 LNHNV and CDR2 YYDKDF (reference sequence). V lost 5 bases and J lost 2, with 16 bases in between. CDR3 sequence reads: CATSSPVRESKNIQYF. CDR3 sequence (DNA): TGTGCCACCAGCTCCCCGGTGAGGGAATCCAAAAACATTCAGTACTTC.

The V gene is TRBV10-3, the J gene TRBJ2-7; 9 nucleotides agree with TRBD1. This CDR3 region has 15 residues. Germline V gene lookup returns CDR1 ENHRY and CDR2 SYGVKD. V lost 4 bases, J lost 3 bases, and 7 bases stayed unmatched. This CDR3 reads CAISGRGDRVYEQYF. The CDR3 DNA is TGTGCCATCAGTGGAAGAGGGGACAGGGTCTACGAGCAGTACTTC.

This chain links TRBV10-2 with TRBJ1-2; D not resolved. Deletions cut 0 bases from V and 4 bases from J, with 9 bases between. The CDR3 runs to 14 residues. Germline V gene data show CDR1 as WSHSY and CDR2 as SAAADI. CDR3 DNA: TGCGCCAGCAGTGAGTCGAACAGTATCTATGGCTACACCTTC. Its translation is CASSESNSIYGYTF.

The sample holds many counts of this clonotype. The CDR3 sequence: CASSSRTSGDYQETQYF. The CDR3 DNA is TGCGCCAGCAGCTCCCGGACTAGCGGGGATTACCAAGAGACCCAGTACTTC. The chain has TRBV4-1 and TRBJ2-5; 12 bases map to TRBD2. This CDR3 spans 17 amino acids. Germline values: CDR1 MGHRA, CDR2 YSYEKL. Unmatched junction bases numbered 7, after V lost 5 bases and J lost 0 bases.

The rearrangement joins TRBV18 to TRBJ2-5; no firm D call. Germline-derived CDR1 and CDR2 are KGHSH and LQKENI. V dropped 2 bases and J dropped 5 bases, with 12 bases sitting between them. The CDR3 spans 14 residues. CDR3: CASSPGSRSETQYF. The DNA for the CDR3 is TGTGCCAGCTCACCAGGTTCAAGGTCGGAGACCCAGTACTTC.

J is TRBJ2-1 and V is TRBV7-2; D ambiguous. Trimming stripped 4 bases from V and 0 bases from J, with 13 bases between. This CDR3 region has 16 residues. Looked up from germline, CDR1 is SGHTA and CDR2 is FQGNSA. CDR3 nucleotide sequence: TGTGCCAGCAGCTCCGACGACACGAGCTCCTACAATGAGCAGTTCTTC. Encoded protein: CASSSDDTSSYNEQFF. Full variable domain (outside the CDR3, taken from reference TRBV7-2 and TRBJ2-1): GAGVSQSPSNKVTEKGKDVELRCDPISGHTALYWYRQSLGQGLEFLIYFQGNSAPDKSGLPSDRFSAERTGGSVSTLTIQRTQQEDSAVYLCASSSDDTSSYNEQFFGPGTRLTVL.

A note on this clonotype: One junction end disagrees with the germline gene, perhaps due to a read error. CDR3 sequence (DNA): TGCACCAGCAGCGTGACAGGACAAGAGACCCAGTACTTC. Amino acid sequence: CTSSVTGQETQYF. This chain joins TRBV5-1 and TRBJ2-5, with a weak D call TRBD1 (6 bases). The CDR3 is 13 residues long. CDR1 and CDR2 from the germline V gene are SGHRS and YFSETQ.

The V call is TRBV6-6, the J call TRBJ1-6, with D hard to call. Looked up from germline, CDR1 is MNHNY and CDR2 is SVGAGI (reference sequence). V lost 5 bases and J 9 bases, leaving 11 bases between the germline ends. The CDR3 consists of 13 residues. The CDR3 nucleotides are TGTGCCAGCAGTGCCGCTTCTGGTTCACCCCTCCACTTT. Protein sequence: CASSAASGSPLHF.

The chain employs TRBV6-5 and TRBJ2-5; D may correspond to TRBD1 or TRBD2 (5 bases each). V was trimmed by 5 bases and J by 0 bases, leaving 10 bases between them. CDR3 size: 14 residues. Germline V gene sequence: CDR1 MNHEY, CDR2 SVGAGI. The CDR3 DNA reads TGTGCCAGCAGTGTGGGACCGGACCAAGAGACCCAGTACTTC. Protein: CASSVGPDQETQYF.

This clonotype has only a few counts. CDR3 bases: TGCGCCAGCAGTAGGAGGAGGGAGGAGACCCAGTACTTC. This gives the protein CASSRRREETQYF. The chain joins TRBV10-2 to TRBJ2-5; TRBD2 is a possible D gene (6 bases). The V and J ends lost 5 bases and 5 bases respectively, with 12 bases between them. This CDR3 has 13 amino acids. Per germline, CDR1 WSHSY and CDR2 SAAADI.

V is TRBV2 and J is TRBJ2-1; 9 bases fit TRBD2. V was clipped by 6 bases and J by 0 bases; unmatched bases: 6. CDR3 size: 16 residues. In germline, CDR1 is SNHLY, CDR2 FYNNEI. The CDR3 reads CASRAARGGSYNEQFF. In DNA, the CDR3 is TGTGCCAGCAGGGCCGCGCGGGGGGGCTCCTACAATGAGCAGTTCTTC.

This clonotype was counted only a few times. V and J are TRBV4-2 and TRBJ2-5; TRBD2 agrees at 10 bases. Germline V gene sequence: CDR1 LGHNA, CDR2 YNFKEQ. The length of the CDR3 is 20 residues. J gave up 2 bases and V 0 bases, and 15 bases lay outside the gene matches. The CDR3 region has the DNA TGTGCCAGCAGCCAAGATTTAAGGAGCGGGGGGGCCTCGGAACAAGAGACCCAGTACTTC. Translation: CASSQDLRSGGASEQETQYF.

To note about this clonotype: At one boundary the junction diverges from the germline segment, which might be a read error. The genes are TRBV29-1 and TRBJ1-2; D is unclear. The CDR3 is 9 amino acids. Germline loops: CDR1 SQVTM, CDR2 ANQGSEA. CDR3: CGVDNGYTF. As DNA, the CDR3 is TGCGGCGTTGACAATGGCTACACCTTC.

V is TRBV20-1 and J is TRBJ2-1, with D maybe TRBD2 (7 bases). V lost 1 base and J 5 bases, leaving 15 bases between the germline ends. This CDR3 has 15 amino acids. Germline lookup yields CDR1 DFQATT and CDR2 SNEGSKA (reference sequence). The CDR3 nucleotides are TGCAGTGCTAGAGGGGCGGGGGCTGTTCACAATGAGCAGTTCTTC. It translates to CSARGAGAVHNEQFF.